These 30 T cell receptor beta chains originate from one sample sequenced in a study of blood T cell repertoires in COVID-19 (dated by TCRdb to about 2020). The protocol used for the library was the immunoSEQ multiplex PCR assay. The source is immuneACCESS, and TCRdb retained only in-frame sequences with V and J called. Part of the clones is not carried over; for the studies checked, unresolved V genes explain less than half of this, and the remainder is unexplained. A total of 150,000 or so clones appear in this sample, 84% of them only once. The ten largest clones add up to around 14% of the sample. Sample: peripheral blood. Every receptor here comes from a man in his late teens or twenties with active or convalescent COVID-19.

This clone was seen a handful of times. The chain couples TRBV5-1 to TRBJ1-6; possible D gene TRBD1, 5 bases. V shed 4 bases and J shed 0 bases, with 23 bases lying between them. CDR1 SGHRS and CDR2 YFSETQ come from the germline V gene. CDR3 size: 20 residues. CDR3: CASSLRVTTESSSYNSPLHF. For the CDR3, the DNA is TGCGCCAGCAGCCTTAGGGTGACGACAGAGAGTAGCTCCTATAATTCACCCCTCCACTTT.

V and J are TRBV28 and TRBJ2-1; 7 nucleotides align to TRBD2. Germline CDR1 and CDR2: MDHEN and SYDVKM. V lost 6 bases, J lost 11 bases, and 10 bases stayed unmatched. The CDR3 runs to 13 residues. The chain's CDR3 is CASRSAGLPKQFF. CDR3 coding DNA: TGTGCCAGCAGGAGCGCGGGACTACCTAAGCAGTTCTTC.

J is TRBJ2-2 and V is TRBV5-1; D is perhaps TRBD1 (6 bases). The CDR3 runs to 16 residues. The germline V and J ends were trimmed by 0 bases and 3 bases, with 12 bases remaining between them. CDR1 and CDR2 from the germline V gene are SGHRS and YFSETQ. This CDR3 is CASSLEGTGYTGELFF. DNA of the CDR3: TGCGCCAGCAGCTTGGAGGGAACAGGGTACACCGGGGAGCTGTTTTTT.

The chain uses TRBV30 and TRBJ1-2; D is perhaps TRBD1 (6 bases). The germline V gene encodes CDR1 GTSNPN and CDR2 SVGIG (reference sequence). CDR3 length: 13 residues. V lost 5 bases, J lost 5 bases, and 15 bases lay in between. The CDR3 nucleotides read TGTGCCTGGGCTCCATCCAGGGGATATGGCTACACCTTC. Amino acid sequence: CAWAPSRGYGYTF.

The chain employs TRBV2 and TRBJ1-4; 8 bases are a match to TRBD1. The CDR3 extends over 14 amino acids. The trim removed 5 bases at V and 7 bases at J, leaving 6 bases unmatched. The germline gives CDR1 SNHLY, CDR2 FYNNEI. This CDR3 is CASSPDRGSEKLFF. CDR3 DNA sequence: TGTGCCAGCAGTCCCGACAGGGGCAGTGAAAAACTGTTTTTT.

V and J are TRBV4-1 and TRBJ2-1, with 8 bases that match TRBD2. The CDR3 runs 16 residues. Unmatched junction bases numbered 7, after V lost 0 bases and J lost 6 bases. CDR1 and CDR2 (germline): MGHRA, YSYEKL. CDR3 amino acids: CASSQEAGTSTNEQFF. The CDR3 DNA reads TGCGCCAGCAGCCAAGAGGCTGGGACTAGTACCAATGAGCAGTTCTTC.

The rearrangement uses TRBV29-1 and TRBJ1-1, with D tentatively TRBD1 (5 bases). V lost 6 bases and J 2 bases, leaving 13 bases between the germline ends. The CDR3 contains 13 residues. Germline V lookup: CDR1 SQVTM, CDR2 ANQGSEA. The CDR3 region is CSVAAGRNTEAFF. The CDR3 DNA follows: TGCAGCGTCGCGGCGGGACGTAACACTGAAGCTTTCTTT. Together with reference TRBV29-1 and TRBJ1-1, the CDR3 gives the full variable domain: SAVISQKPSRDICQRGTSLTIQCQVDSQVTMMFWYRQQPGQSLTLIATANQGSEATYESGFVIDKFPISRPNLTFSTLTVSNMSPEDSSIYLCSVAAGRNTEAFFGQGTRLTVV.

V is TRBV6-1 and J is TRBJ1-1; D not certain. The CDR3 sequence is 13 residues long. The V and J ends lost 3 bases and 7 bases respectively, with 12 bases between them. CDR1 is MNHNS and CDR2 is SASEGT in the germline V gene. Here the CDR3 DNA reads TGTGCCAGCAGTGATAGCCCCTACGGTGAAGCTTTCTTT. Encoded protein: CASSDSPYGEAFF.

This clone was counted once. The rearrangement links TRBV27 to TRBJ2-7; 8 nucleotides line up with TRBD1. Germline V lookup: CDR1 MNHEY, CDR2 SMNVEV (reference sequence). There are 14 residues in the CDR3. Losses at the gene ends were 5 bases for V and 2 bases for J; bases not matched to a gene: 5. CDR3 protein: CASSSLDRAYEQYF. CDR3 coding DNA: TGTGCCAGCAGTAGCCTGGACAGGGCCTACGAGCAGTACTTC.

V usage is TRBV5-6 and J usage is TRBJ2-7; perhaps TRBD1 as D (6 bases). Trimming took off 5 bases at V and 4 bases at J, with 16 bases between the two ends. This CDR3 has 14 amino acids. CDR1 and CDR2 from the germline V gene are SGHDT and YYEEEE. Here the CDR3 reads CASRRTVNSYEQYF. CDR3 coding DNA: TGTGCCAGCAGACGGACAGTCAATAGTTACGAGCAGTACTTC.

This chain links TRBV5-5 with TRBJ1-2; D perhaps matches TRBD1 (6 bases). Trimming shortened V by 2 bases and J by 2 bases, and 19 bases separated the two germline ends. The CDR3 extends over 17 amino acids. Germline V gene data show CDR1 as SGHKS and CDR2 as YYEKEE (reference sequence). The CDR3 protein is CASSFNGAGEKNYGYTF. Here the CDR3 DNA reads TGTGCCAGCAGCTTCAATGGGGCAGGGGAAAAGAACTATGGCTACACCTTC.

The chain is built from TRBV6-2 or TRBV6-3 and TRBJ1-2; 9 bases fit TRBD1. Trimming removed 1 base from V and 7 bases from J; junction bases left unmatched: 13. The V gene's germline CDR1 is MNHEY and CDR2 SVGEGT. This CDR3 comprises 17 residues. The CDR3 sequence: CASSYWPDRGGRGGYTF. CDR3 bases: TGTGCCAGCAGTTACTGGCCGGACAGGGGAGGTCGCGGTGGCTACACCTTC.

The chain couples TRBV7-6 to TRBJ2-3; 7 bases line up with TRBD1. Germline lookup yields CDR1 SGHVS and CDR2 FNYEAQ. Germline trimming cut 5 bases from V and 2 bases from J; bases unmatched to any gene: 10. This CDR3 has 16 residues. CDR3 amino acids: CASSPRQGTSTDTQYF. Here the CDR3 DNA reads TGTGCCAGCAGCCCCCGACAGGGAACCTCCACAGATACGCAGTATTTT.

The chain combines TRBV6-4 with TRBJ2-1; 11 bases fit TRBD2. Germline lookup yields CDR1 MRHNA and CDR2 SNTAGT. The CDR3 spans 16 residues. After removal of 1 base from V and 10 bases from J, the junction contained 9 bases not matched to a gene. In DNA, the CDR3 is TGTGCCAGCAGTGACTTAGCGGGAGGGCCGTCTGAAGAGCAGTTCTTC. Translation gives CASSDLAGGPSEEQFF.

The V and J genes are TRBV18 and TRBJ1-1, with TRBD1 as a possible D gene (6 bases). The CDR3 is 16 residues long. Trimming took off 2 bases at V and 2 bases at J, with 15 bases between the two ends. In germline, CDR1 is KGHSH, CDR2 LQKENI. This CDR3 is CASSPGIRTANTEAFF. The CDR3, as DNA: TGTGCCAGCTCACCAGGGATTCGGACAGCAAACACTGAAGCTTTCTTT.

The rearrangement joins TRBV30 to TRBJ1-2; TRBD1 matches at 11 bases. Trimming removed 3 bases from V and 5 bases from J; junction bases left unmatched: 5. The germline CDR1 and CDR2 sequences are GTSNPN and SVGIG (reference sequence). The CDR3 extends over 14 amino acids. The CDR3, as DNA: TGTGCCTGGAGCCCGGACAGGGGGCTTTATGGCTACACCTTC. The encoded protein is CAWSPDRGLYGYTF.

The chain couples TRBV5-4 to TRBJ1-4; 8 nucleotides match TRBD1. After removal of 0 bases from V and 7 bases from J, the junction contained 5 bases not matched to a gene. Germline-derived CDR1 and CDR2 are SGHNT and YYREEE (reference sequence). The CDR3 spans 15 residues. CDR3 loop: CASSLAGQESEKLFF. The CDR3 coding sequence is TGTGCCAGCAGCTTGGCGGGACAGGAAAGTGAAAAACTGTTTTTT.

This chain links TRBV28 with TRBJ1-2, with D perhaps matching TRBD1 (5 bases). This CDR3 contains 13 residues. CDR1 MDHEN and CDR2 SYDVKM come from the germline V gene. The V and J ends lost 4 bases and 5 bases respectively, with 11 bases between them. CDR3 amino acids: CASSSPRGYGYTF. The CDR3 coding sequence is TGTGCCAGCAGTTCACCGCGGGGGTATGGCTACACCTTC.

CDR3 in amino acids: CASGLILTSGDSYNEQFF. CDR3 nucleotide sequence: TGTGCTAGTGGTTTGATCCTAACTAGCGGGGATTCCTACAATGAGCAGTTCTTC. J is TRBJ2-1 and V is TRBV12-5, with 10 positions matching TRBD2. Germline-derived CDR1 and CDR2 are LGHNT and FRNRAP. V was clipped by 2 bases and J by 1 base; unmatched bases: 8. The CDR3 is made up of 18 amino acids.

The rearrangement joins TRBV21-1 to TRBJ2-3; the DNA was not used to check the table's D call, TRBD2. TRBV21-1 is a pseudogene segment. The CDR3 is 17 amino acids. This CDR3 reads CASQPSLADPRTDTQYF. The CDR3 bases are TGTGCCAGCCAGCCCTCCCTAGCGGATCCGCGGACAGATACGCAGTATTTT.

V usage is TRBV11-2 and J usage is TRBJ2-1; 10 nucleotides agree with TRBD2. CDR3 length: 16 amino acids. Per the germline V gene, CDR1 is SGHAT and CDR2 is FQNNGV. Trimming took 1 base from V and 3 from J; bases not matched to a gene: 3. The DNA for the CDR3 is TGTGCCAGCAGCTTAGGTCCTAGCGGGAGCTACAATGAGCAGTTCTTC. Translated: CASSLGPSGSYNEQFF.

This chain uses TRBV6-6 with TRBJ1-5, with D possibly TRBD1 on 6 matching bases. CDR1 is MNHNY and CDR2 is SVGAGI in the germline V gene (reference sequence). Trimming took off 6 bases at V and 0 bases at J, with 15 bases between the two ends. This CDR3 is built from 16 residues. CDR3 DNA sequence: TGTGCCAGCAGCGAACAGGGCCCCTATAGCAATCAGCCCCAGCATTTT. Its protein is CASSEQGPYSNQPQHF.

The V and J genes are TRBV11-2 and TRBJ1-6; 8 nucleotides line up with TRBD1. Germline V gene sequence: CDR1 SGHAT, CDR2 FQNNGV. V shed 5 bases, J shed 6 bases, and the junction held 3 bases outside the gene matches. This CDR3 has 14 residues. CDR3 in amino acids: CASSLRGLNSPLHF. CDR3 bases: TGTGCCAGCAGCCTCAGGGGGCTTAATTCACCCCTCCACTTT.

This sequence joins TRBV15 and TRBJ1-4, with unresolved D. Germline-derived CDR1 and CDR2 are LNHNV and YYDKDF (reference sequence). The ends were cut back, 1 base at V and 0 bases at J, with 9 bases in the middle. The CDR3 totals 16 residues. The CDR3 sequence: CATSRAYQATNEKLFF. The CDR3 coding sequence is TGTGCCACCAGCAGAGCCTACCAAGCAACTAATGAAAAACTGTTTTTT.

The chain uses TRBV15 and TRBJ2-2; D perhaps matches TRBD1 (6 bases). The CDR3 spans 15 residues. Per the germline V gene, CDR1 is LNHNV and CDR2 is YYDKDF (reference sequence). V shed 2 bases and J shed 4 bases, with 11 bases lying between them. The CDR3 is CATSRPTGFTGELFF. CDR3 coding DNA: TGTGCCACCAGCAGACCTACAGGGTTCACCGGGGAGCTGTTTTTT.

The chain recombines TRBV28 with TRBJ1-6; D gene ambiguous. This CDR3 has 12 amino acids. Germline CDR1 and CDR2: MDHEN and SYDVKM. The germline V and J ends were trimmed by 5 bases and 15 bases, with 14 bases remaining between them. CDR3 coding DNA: TGTGCCAGCAGTCCCCGACTCCTTGGCCTCCACTTT. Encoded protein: CASSPRLLGLHF.

The CDR3 protein is CASSERSGGLIGEQFF. CDR3 in DNA: TGTGCCAGCAGTGAGCGTAGCGGGGGGCTAATTGGTGAGCAGTTCTTC. The chain couples TRBV2 to TRBJ2-1; TRBD2 agrees at 10 bases. The CDR3 has 16 amino acids. Unmatched junction bases numbered 11, after V lost 3 bases and J lost 9 bases. Germline loops: CDR1 SNHLY, CDR2 FYNNEI.

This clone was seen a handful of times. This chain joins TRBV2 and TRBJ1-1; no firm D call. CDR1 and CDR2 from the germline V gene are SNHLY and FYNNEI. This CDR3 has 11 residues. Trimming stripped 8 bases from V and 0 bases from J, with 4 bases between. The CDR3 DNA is TGTGCCAGCGTCGTGAACACTGAAGCTTTCTTT. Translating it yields CASVVNTEAFF.

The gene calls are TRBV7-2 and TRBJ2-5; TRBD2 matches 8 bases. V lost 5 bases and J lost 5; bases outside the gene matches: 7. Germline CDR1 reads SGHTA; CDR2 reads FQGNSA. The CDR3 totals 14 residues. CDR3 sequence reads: CASSPAGVGETQYF. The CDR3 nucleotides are TGTGCCAGCAGCCCAGCGGGGGTTGGGGAGACCCAGTACTTC.

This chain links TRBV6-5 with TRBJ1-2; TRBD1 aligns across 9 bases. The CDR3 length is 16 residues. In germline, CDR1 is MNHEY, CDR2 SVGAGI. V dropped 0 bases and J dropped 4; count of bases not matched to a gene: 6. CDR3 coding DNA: TGTGCCAGCAGTTACTCGGGGGGACAGGGAGGCTATGGCTACACCTTC. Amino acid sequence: CASSYSGGQGGYGYTF.